Listed below are T cell receptor beta chains from one sample, sequenced in a study of cytotoxic CD8 clonotypes in ibrutinib-treated CLL. Measured with immunoSEQ multiplex PCR; TCRdb has only the in-frame clones, and not every one. The repertoire holds about 300,000 clones, with 76% as singletons. The source was PBMCs, collected at disease progression, from a patient treated with ibrutinib. These receptors all come from a human donor with chronic lymphocytic leukemia. CDR3s include the opening cysteine and the closing phenylalanine or tryptophan. Fields, in order: clone size, J gene, D gene, V gene, CDR3 DNA, CDR3 protein. D genes are given only for firm matches. Size values are once, few and many counts, or a class for expanded clones, and some rows have none.

>NA|TRBJ2-1|TRBD2|TRBV28
TGTGCCAGCAGTGGCGGGGTAGCGGGACCCCTCCACAATGAGCAGTTCTTC
CASSGGVAGPLHNEQFF
>few|TRBJ2-7|NA|TRBV28
TGTGCCAGCAGCAAACGTGGCTACGAGCAGTACTTC
CASSKRGYEQYF
>NA|TRBJ2-5|TRBD1|TRBV5-4
TGTGCCAGCAGCTTGGGACAGGGACGGGGAGAGACCCAGTACTTC
CASSLGQGRGETQYF
>NA|TRBJ2-7|NA|TRBV6-1
TGTGCCAGTCTCAGGGGCCCTGAGCAGTACTTC
CASLRGPEQYF
>NA|TRBJ1-5|NA|TRBV6-1
TGTGCCAGCAGGGACAGACTCAATCAGCCCCAGCATTTT
CASRDRLNQPQHF
>NA|TRBJ2-7|TRBD2|TRBV2
TGTGCCAGCGGCGGAGCCGGACTAGCGGGAGGATACGAGCAGTACTTC
CASGGAGLAGGYEQYF
>NA|TRBJ2-3|NA|TRBV14
TGTGCCAGCAGCCCGAAACGCGGGACAACTAGCACAGATACGCAGTATTTT
CASSPKRGTTSTDTQYF
>NA|TRBJ2-1|TRBD1|TRBV19
TGTGCCAGTAGTCCGGGACAGGGTTATGGTGAGCAGTTCTTC
CASSPGQGYGEQFF
>NA|TRBJ2-1|NA|TRBV7-2
TGTGCCAGCAGCCAAGTGGGGGGCAATGAGCAGTTCTTC
CASSQVGGNEQFF
>NA|TRBJ1-1|NA|TRBV6-5
TGTGCCAGCAGTTACTCGTGGCAGGGGAACACTGAAGCTTTCTTT
CASSYSWQGNTEAFF
>NA|TRBJ1-4|TRBD1|TRBV29-1
TGCAGCGCGGGACAGGGGGCAGGAAAACTGTTTTTT
CSAGQGAGKLFF